The 22 T cell receptor beta chains reported below all come from one sample, sequenced in a study of blood T cell repertoires in COVID-19. The table came from immunoSEQ multiplex PCR; TCRdb's copy has only in-frame clones and leaves some out. The sample has 65,000 to 95,000 clones; roughly 90% are singletons. The specimen was peripheral blood. The receptors were sampled from a middle-aged man with active COVID-19.

The CDR3 coding sequence is TGCGCCAGCAGCCGTGGGACAGGGGACTACGAGCAGTACTTC. This codes for CASSRGTGDYEQYF. The rearrangement uses TRBV5-1 and TRBJ2-7; 10 bases are shared with TRBD1. Germline CDR1 and CDR2: SGHRS and YFSETQ. The CDR3 is made up of 14 amino acids. With V trimmed by 4 bases and J by 3 bases, 4 bases remained unmatched.

The rearrangement joins TRBV3-1 (or the pseudogene TRBV3-2) to TRBJ1-1; D not certain. Germline values: CDR1 LGHDT, CDR2 YNNKEL (reference sequence). V lost 5 bases and J lost 1, with 8 bases in between. The CDR3 spans 13 residues. CDR3 protein: CASSFTENTEAFF. The DNA for the CDR3 is TGTGCCAGCAGCTTCACAGAGAACACTGAAGCTTTCTTT.

The chain links TRBV7-2 to TRBJ1-2, with D hard to call. The length of the CDR3 is 14 residues. Germline V CDR1 and CDR2: SGHTA, FQGNSA. V dropped 8 bases and J dropped 4 bases, with 17 bases sitting between them. This chain's CDR3 is CASAEARMAYGYTF. CDR3 bases: TGTGCCAGCGCGGAGGCGCGGATGGCCTATGGCTACACCTTC.

V and J are TRBV2 and TRBJ2-5; 9 bases match TRBD1. J lost 2 bases, V lost 11 bases, and 6 bases had no gene match. Looked up from germline, CDR1 is SNHLY and CDR2 is FYNNEI. The CDR3 has 13 amino acids. The CDR3 region has the DNA TGTGCCCCCTCCGGGACAGGGCAAGAGACCCAGTACTTC. It yields the protein CAPSGTGQETQYF.

The chain employs TRBV9 and TRBJ2-2; 7 bases align to TRBD1. The CDR3 sequence is 16 residues long. The junction had 9 bases not matched to a gene; V was cut back by 3 bases and J by 4 bases. The germline V gene encodes CDR1 SGDLS and CDR2 YYNGEE. The CDR3 sequence: CASSELTGRSTGELFF. The CDR3 DNA reads TGTGCCAGCAGCGAATTGACAGGGCGGAGCACCGGGGAGCTGTTTTTT.

The chain couples TRBV4-3 to TRBJ2-2; D not resolved. Germline V gene data show CDR1 as LGHNA and CDR2 as YSLEER. Trimming cost V 4 bases and J 6 bases, with 6 bases left between them. The CDR3 is 12 residues long. In nucleotides, the CDR3 is TGCGCCAGCAGCCTATTCTCCGGGGAGCTGTTTTTT. Amino acids: CASSLFSGELFF.

The chain links TRBV9 to TRBJ2-3; possible D gene TRBD2, 5 bases. V was shortened by 3 bases and J by 8 bases, with 13 bases between the two germline ends. CDR1 is SGDLS and CDR2 is YYNGEE in the germline V gene. The CDR3 loop spans 13 amino acids. CDR3 residues: CASSETLASTQYF. Written as DNA, the CDR3 is TGTGCCAGCAGCGAGACCCTAGCCAGTACGCAGTATTTT.

This clone appeared a single time. The genes are TRBV7-3 and TRBJ2-7; TRBD2 is a possible D gene (5 bases). The CDR3 covers 13 residues. Germline loops: CDR1 SGHTA, CDR2 FQGTGA. Trimming took off 5 bases at V and 6 bases at J, with 14 bases between the two ends. The CDR3 sequence: CASSAVSEGEQYF. The DNA for the CDR3 is TGTGCCAGCAGCGCCGTCTCTGAGGGCGAGCAGTACTTC.

This sequence joins TRBV10-3 and TRBJ1-1, with D unresolved. The V gene's germline CDR1 is ENHRY and CDR2 SYGVKD. V lost 4 bases, J lost 2 bases, and 8 bases lay in between. This CDR3 spans 13 amino acids. The DNA of the CDR3 is TGTGCCATCAGTGCAACAGAAAACACTGAAGCTTTCTTT. This translates into CAISATENTEAFF.

The chain uses TRBV19 and TRBJ1-1, with D unclear. The CDR3 covers 14 residues. V was pared by 7 bases and J by 0 bases, with 12 bases between. Germline-derived CDR1 and CDR2 are LNHDA and SQIVND (reference sequence). The CDR3 nucleotides read TGTGCCAGTATTGGCGGGTTGTTGAACACTGAAGCTTTCTTT. It codes for CASIGGLLNTEAFF.

The chain recombines TRBV4-2 with TRBJ2-1; 12 bases agree with TRBD2. V trimming: 5 bases; J trimming: 5 bases; junction bases outside the gene matches: 4. Germline values: CDR1 LGHNA, CDR2 YNFKEQ. This CDR3 is 15 amino acids long. This CDR3 reads CASSVGLAGNNEQFF. The CDR3 DNA follows: TGTGCCAGCAGCGTCGGACTAGCGGGGAACAATGAGCAGTTCTTC.

The genes are TRBV7-3 and TRBJ1-1; 8 positions match TRBD1. The CDR3 is 13 residues long. The germline CDR1 and CDR2 sequences are SGHTA and FQGTGA. J gave up 5 bases and V 5 bases, and 4 bases lay outside the gene matches. CDR3 DNA: TGTGCCAGCAGCCCAACAGGGGGGACTGAAGCTTTCTTT. It is translated as CASSPTGGTEAFF.

J is TRBJ1-1 and V is TRBV7-8; TRBD1 is a possible D gene (6 bases). The CDR3 runs to 17 residues. In germline, CDR1 is SGHVS, CDR2 FQNEAQ. Trimming stripped 5 bases from V and 1 base from J, with 20 bases between. The CDR3 nucleotides are TGTGCCAGCAGCCCGGGGGGGGCAGGGAGGAGGAACACTGAAGCTTTCTTT. Translated, it gives CASSPGGAGRRNTEAFF.

This clone turned up a few times. The rearrangement joins TRBV5-1 to TRBJ2-2; D gene ambiguous. Looked up from germline, CDR1 is SGHRS and CDR2 is YFSETQ. CDR3 length: 13 amino acids. The ends were cut back, 1 base at V and 5 bases at J, with 6 bases in the middle. CDR3 residues: CASSLFVTGELFF. The CDR3 DNA reads TGCGCCAGCAGCTTGTTCGTAACCGGGGAGCTGTTTTTT.

This rearrangement joins TRBV25-1 to TRBJ2-1; 9 bases line up with TRBD2. Germline CDR1 reads MGHDK; CDR2 reads SYGVNS. The CDR3 is 15 residues long. The ends lost 1 base at V and 11 bases at J; junction bases unmatched: 9. CDR3 nucleotide sequence: TGTGCCAGCAGTGAATTCGCAAATAGCGGGGGCCAGCAGTTCTTC. Its protein is CASSEFANSGGQQFF.

The DNA for the CDR3 is TGTGCCAGCGCATGGGGGCAGAGTGGCTACACCTTC. Amino acids: CASAWGQSGYTF. This chain uses TRBV19 with TRBJ1-2; D might be TRBD1 (6 bases). The CDR3 consists of 12 residues. Trimming cost V 9 bases and J 7 bases, with 15 bases left between them. CDR1 LNHDA and CDR2 SQIVND come from the germline V gene (reference sequence). The whole variable domain, remainder taken from reference TRBV19 and TRBJ1-2, is DGGITQSPKYLFRKEGQNVTLSCEQNLNHDAMYWYRQDPGQGLRLIYYSQIVNDFQKGDIAEGYSVSREKKESFPLTVTSAQKNPTAFYLCASAWGQSGYTFGSGTRLTVV.

The rearrangement uses TRBV5-4 and TRBJ2-1, with 8 bases matching TRBD1. The V segment lost 5 bases and the J segment 2 bases; nucleotides outside the gene matches: 9. The CDR3 totals 16 residues. Germline V CDR1 and CDR2: SGHNT, YYREEE (reference sequence). CDR3 loop: CASSFRGQGTYNEQFF. For the CDR3, the DNA is TGTGCCAGCAGTTTCAGGGGGCAAGGGACCTACAATGAGCAGTTCTTC.

The chain recombines TRBV5-4 with TRBJ2-1; 9 nucleotides align to TRBD1. With 4 bases clipped from V and 7 bases from J, the junction kept 9 bases outside the gene matches. The CDR3 runs 15 residues. From germline, CDR1 is SGHNT and CDR2 YYREEE (reference sequence). The CDR3 protein is CASSADRGITNEQFF. CDR3 bases: TGTGCCAGCAGCGCGGACAGGGGTATTACGAATGAGCAGTTCTTC.

The chain recombines TRBV6-4 with TRBJ1-6; TRBD1 matches at 10 bases. Germline V gene data show CDR1 as MRHNA and CDR2 as SNTAGT. Trimming removed 4 bases from V and 10 bases from J; junction bases left unmatched: 4. The CDR3 has 14 residues. For the CDR3, the DNA is TGTGCCAGCAGTGCTCAGACAGGGGGCTCACCCCTCCACTTT. Its translation: CASSAQTGGSPLHF.

The chain's CDR3 is CASSVGKREKGNEQFF. CDR3 nucleotides: TGTGCCAGCAGCGTCGGTAAGCGGGAGAAGGGTAATGAGCAGTTCTTC. J is TRBJ2-1 and V is TRBV9, with 8 bases identical to TRBD2. The germline gives CDR1 SGDLS, CDR2 YYNGEE. There are 16 residues in the CDR3. The V gene end was trimmed by 2 bases and the J gene end by 7 bases; junction bases not matched to a gene: 11.

The rearrangement links TRBV24-1 to TRBJ2-1, with D perhaps matching TRBD2 (5 bases). Deletions cut 9 bases from V and 6 bases from J, with 8 bases between. The CDR3 has 11 residues. Germline V gene data show CDR1 as KGHDR and CDR2 as SFDVKD. CDR3 amino acids: CATGRGNEQFF. In nucleotides, the CDR3 is TGTGCCACCGGCCGGGGCAATGAGCAGTTCTTC.

This chain joins TRBV9 and TRBJ2-2; a weak D match, TRBD2 (5 bases). The CDR3 has 14 amino acids. The V end lost 2 bases, the J end lost 1 base, and 6 bases lay between the germline ends. Per germline, CDR1 SGDLS and CDR2 YYNGEE. The CDR3 is CASSVSGNTGELFF. The CDR3 nucleotides are TGTGCCAGCAGCGTGAGCGGGAACACCGGGGAGCTGTTTTTT.